The rows below give T cell receptor beta chains drawn from one sample of a study of metastatic and nonmetastatic thyroid tumors. With MiXCR, TCRdb called clones anew from the PCR reads. The sample lists 20,000 to 30,000 clones, 13% occurring once. Sequenced sample: blood. The source is a female donor with papillary thyroid cancer or a benign thyroid nodule (not recorded which). Some clones in this sample may be carry-over from other donors' samples. CDR3s include the opening cysteine and the closing phenylalanine or tryptophan. The order of the fields is J gene, clone size, V gene, D gene, CDR3 protein, CDR3 DNA. A D gene is named only where the DNA matches it firmly. Size is stated for part of the rows, as once, few or many counts, or as a class when the clone is expanded.

j_gene: TRBJ1-2; abundance: medium-sized; v_gene: TRBV30; d_gene: NA; CDR3aa: CAWSVGGRRNYGYTF; CDR3nt: TGTGCCTGGAGTGTAGGGGGGAGAAGGAACTATGGCTACACCTTC
j_gene: TRBJ1-5; abundance: many; v_gene: TRBV28; d_gene: NA; CDR3aa: CASSSLSVNQPQHF; CDR3nt: TGTGCCAGCAGTTCTCTCAGCGTCAATCAGCCCCAGCATTTT
j_gene: TRBJ2-1; abundance: many; v_gene: TRBV6-4; d_gene: TRBD1; CDR3aa: CASSDSVGQGANEQFF; CDR3nt: TGTGCCAGCAGTGACTCAGTAGGGCAGGGGGCCAATGAGCAGTTCTTC
j_gene: TRBJ1-1; abundance: many; v_gene: TRBV5-1; d_gene: NA; CDR3aa: CASSLGQGLMNTEAFF; CDR3nt: TGCGCCAGCAGCTTGGGGCAGGGCCTCATGAACACTGAAGCTTTCTTT
j_gene: TRBJ1-3; abundance: many; v_gene: TRBV20-1; d_gene: NA; CDR3aa: CSADNPYSGNTIYF; CDR3nt: TGCAGTGCGGACAACCCTTATTCTGGAAACACCATATATTTT
j_gene: TRBJ2-7; abundance: NA; v_gene: TRBV5-1; d_gene: TRBD2; CDR3aa: CASSPLAGGSSYEQYF; CDR3nt: TGCGCCAGCAGCCCCCTAGCGGGAGGCAGCTCCTACGAGCAGTACTTC
j_gene: TRBJ2-7; abundance: NA; v_gene: TRBV20-1; d_gene: NA; CDR3aa: CSAGGLPVSYEQYF; CDR3nt: TGCAGTGCCGGGGGTCTACCGGTCTCCTACGAGCAGTACTTC
j_gene: TRBJ2-3; abundance: many; v_gene: TRBV20-1; d_gene: NA; CDR3aa: CSATPGLSTDTQYF; CDR3nt: TGCAGTGCTACCCCAGGACTCAGCACAGATACGCAGTATTTT
j_gene: TRBJ1-5; abundance: many; v_gene: TRBV28; d_gene: NA; CDR3aa: CASSQLELSGRNQPQHF; CDR3nt: TGTGCCAGCAGTCAACTAGAGCTTAGTGGGCGCAATCAGCCCCAGCATTTT
j_gene: TRBJ1-1; abundance: many; v_gene: TRBV27; d_gene: NA; CDR3aa: CASRMWINTEAFF; CDR3nt: TGTGCCAGCCGAATGTGGATTAACACTGAAGCTTTCTTT
j_gene: TRBJ1-5; abundance: NA; v_gene: TRBV20-1; d_gene: NA; CDR3aa: CSARKRGAVNQPQHF; CDR3nt: TGCAGTGCCCGCAAACGGGGGGCTGTAAATCAGCCCCAGCATTTT
j_gene: TRBJ2-1; abundance: NA; v_gene: TRBV5-1; d_gene: NA; CDR3aa: CASSPSVGAHEQFF; CDR3nt: TGCGCCAGCAGCCCCTCGGTGGGGGCTCATGAGCAGTTCTTC
j_gene: TRBJ2-5; abundance: many; v_gene: TRBV9; d_gene: NA; CDR3aa: CASSVGAGQETQYF; CDR3nt: TGTGCCAGCAGCGTAGGGGCGGGCCAAGAGACCCAGTACTTC
j_gene: TRBJ2-1; abundance: many; v_gene: TRBV20-1; d_gene: NA; CDR3aa: CSARPLYAPYNEQFF; CDR3nt: TGCAGTGCTAGACCCCTCTACGCCCCCTACAATGAGCAGTTCTTC
j_gene: TRBJ1-2; abundance: many; v_gene: TRBV19; d_gene: TRBD1; CDR3aa: CASSMSTGGSYGYTF; CDR3nt: TGTGCCAGTAGTATGAGTACAGGGGGGTCGTATGGCTACACCTTC
j_gene: TRBJ2-3; abundance: many; v_gene: TRBV9; d_gene: NA; CDR3aa: CASSHDHTDTQYF; CDR3nt: TGTGCCAGCAGCCATGACCACACAGATACGCAGTATTTT
j_gene: TRBJ2-1; abundance: many; v_gene: TRBV5-1; d_gene: NA; CDR3aa: CASSSRVNQGPYNEQFF; CDR3nt: TGCGCCAGCAGCTCCCGGGTTAATCAGGGCCCCTACAATGAGCAGTTCTTC
j_gene: TRBJ2-1; abundance: many; v_gene: TRBV6-1; d_gene: NA; CDR3aa: CASRGRYPSYNEQFF; CDR3nt: TGTGCCAGCAGGGGAAGATATCCCTCCTACAATGAGCAGTTCTTC
j_gene: TRBJ1-5; abundance: few; v_gene: TRBV28; d_gene: NA; CDR3aa: CASQVSNQPQHF; CDR3nt: TGTGCCAGTCAGGTTAGCAATCAGCCCCAGCATTTT
j_gene: TRBJ1-1; abundance: many; v_gene: TRBV11-1; d_gene: NA; CDR3aa: CASSLRRQDTEAFF; CDR3nt: TGTGCCAGCAGCTTACGCAGACAGGACACTGAAGCTTTCTTT
j_gene: TRBJ2-7; abundance: few; v_gene: TRBV2; d_gene: TRBD2; CDR3aa: CASGERLATHEQYF; CDR3nt: TGTGCCAGCGGGGAAAGACTAGCTACCCACGAGCAGTACTTC
j_gene: TRBJ2-1; abundance: many; v_gene: TRBV4-1; d_gene: NA; CDR3aa: CASRGLPRVAEQFF; CDR3nt: TGCGCCAGCAGAGGCCTACCGCGGGTTGCTGAGCAGTTCTTC
j_gene: TRBJ2-5; abundance: many; v_gene: TRBV3-1; d_gene: TRBD2; CDR3aa: CASSQASSSGRRVEETQYF; CDR3nt: TGTGCCAGCAGCCAAGCGAGCTCTAGCGGGAGAAGGGTGGAAGAGACCCAGTACTTC
j_gene: TRBJ1-2; abundance: few; v_gene: TRBV12-5; d_gene: NA; CDR3aa: CASGLLPGRRCYTF; CDR3nt: TGTGCTAGTGGTTTGCTTCCCGGGCGGAGGTGCTACACCTTC
j_gene: TRBJ1-1; abundance: many; v_gene: TRBV28; d_gene: TRBD1; CDR3aa: CASSLPPGQGRAFF; CDR3nt: TGTGCCAGCAGTTTACCCCCGGGACAGGGTCGAGCTTTCTTT
j_gene: TRBJ1-2; abundance: many; v_gene: TRBV11-2; d_gene: NA; CDR3aa: CASSLESGSGYTF; CDR3nt: TGTGCCAGCAGCTTAGAGTCAGGGTCCGGCTACACCTTC
j_gene: TRBJ2-7; abundance: many; v_gene: TRBV10-3; d_gene: TRBD1; CDR3aa: CAISQDRAIDEQYF; CDR3nt: TGTGCCATCAGCCAAGACAGGGCAATTGACGAGCAGTACTTC
j_gene: TRBJ2-6; abundance: NA; v_gene: TRBV18; d_gene: NA; CDR3aa: CASSPPGLSGANVLTF; CDR3nt: TGTGCCAGCTCACCACCGGGACTCTCTGGGGCCAACGTCCTGACTTTC
j_gene: TRBJ2-2; abundance: many; v_gene: TRBV7-2; d_gene: TRBD1; CDR3aa: CASSLVTGGIGELFF; CDR3nt: TGTGCCAGCAGCTTAGTGACAGGGGGTATCGGGGAGCTGTTTTTT
j_gene: TRBJ1-2; abundance: many; v_gene: TRBV6-1; d_gene: NA; CDR3aa: CASRGARGYGYTF; CDR3nt: TGTGCCAGCAGGGGCGCACGGGGCTATGGCTACACCTTC
j_gene: TRBJ1-6; abundance: medium-sized; v_gene: TRBV4-1; d_gene: TRBD1; CDR3aa: CASSQGPTGGTNSPLHF; CDR3nt: TGCGCCAGCAGCCAAGGTCCGACAGGGGGCACTAATTCACCCCTCCACTTT
j_gene: TRBJ1-5; abundance: NA; v_gene: TRBV18; d_gene: TRBD1; CDR3aa: CASSSEGAEPQHF; CDR3nt: TGTGCCAGCTCATCAGAGGGGGCAGAGCCCCAGCATTTT
j_gene: TRBJ2-2; abundance: once; v_gene: TRBV7-2; d_gene: NA; CDR3aa: CASSLGGRSGELFF; CDR3nt: TGTGCCAGCAGCTTAGGAGGGAGGAGCGGGGAGCTGTTTTTT
j_gene: TRBJ1-1; abundance: few; v_gene: TRBV6-2/TRBV6-3; d_gene: NA; CDR3aa: CASSPPRGDTEAFF; CDR3nt: TGTGCCAGCAGCCCCCCACGGGGGGACACTGAAGCTTTCTTT
j_gene: TRBJ1-6; abundance: many; v_gene: TRBV5-6; d_gene: NA; CDR3aa: CASSSTVGGSSYNSPLHF; CDR3nt: TGTGCCAGCAGCTCGACGGTGGGGGGGAGCTCCTATAATTCACCCCTCCACTTT
j_gene: TRBJ1-4; abundance: many; v_gene: TRBV6-5; d_gene: NA; CDR3aa: CASSYGWRAHEKLFF; CDR3nt: TGTGCCAGCAGTTACGGTTGGCGCGCCCATGAAAAACTGTTTTTT
j_gene: TRBJ2-1; abundance: many; v_gene: TRBV6-4; d_gene: TRBD2; CDR3aa: CASSVASGRGIKQFF; CDR3nt: TGTGCCAGCAGTGTGGCTAGCGGGAGGGGGATTAAGCAGTTCTTC
j_gene: TRBJ2-3; abundance: medium-sized; v_gene: TRBV12-3/TRBV12-4; d_gene: NA; CDR3aa: CASRGTDSESTDTQYF; CDR3nt: TGTGCCAGCCGAGGGACCGACAGTGAGTCCACAGATACGCAGTATTTT
j_gene: TRBJ1-6; abundance: many; v_gene: TRBV7-9; d_gene: NA; CDR3aa: CASSPNNSPLHF; CDR3nt: TGTGCCAGCAGCCCAAATAATTCACCCCTCCACTTT
j_gene: TRBJ2-3; abundance: many; v_gene: TRBV11-2; d_gene: TRBD2; CDR3aa: CASSLVASGTDTQYF; CDR3nt: TGTGCCAGCAGCTTAGTAGCTAGCGGGACAGATACGCAGTATTTT
j_gene: TRBJ1-5; abundance: many; v_gene: TRBV20-1; d_gene: NA; CDR3aa: CSARVLRDNQPQHF; CDR3nt: TGCAGTGCTAGGGTGTTACGGGACAATCAGCCCCAGCATTTT
j_gene: TRBJ2-7; abundance: NA; v_gene: TRBV27; d_gene: TRBD2; CDR3aa: CASSPGLRYEQYF; CDR3nt: TGTGCCAGCAGTCCGGGACTACGCTACGAGCAGTACTTC
j_gene: TRBJ2-7; abundance: NA; v_gene: TRBV11-2; d_gene: NA; CDR3aa: CASTGTVPYEQYF; CDR3nt: TGTGCCAGCACCGGGACGGTACCCTACGAGCAGTACTTC
j_gene: TRBJ2-6; abundance: NA; v_gene: TRBV30; d_gene: NA; CDR3aa: CAWMGAGGANVLTF; CDR3nt: TGTGCCTGGATGGGGGCGGGTGGGGCCAACGTCCTGACTTTC
j_gene: TRBJ1-2; abundance: once; v_gene: TRBV13; d_gene: NA; CDR3aa: CASSLFPDGYTF; CDR3nt: TGTGCCAGCAGCTTATTTCCAGATGGCTACACCTTC
j_gene: TRBJ1-1; abundance: few; v_gene: TRBV27; d_gene: NA; CDR3aa: CASSLSRASTTFF; CDR3nt: TGTGCCAGCAGTTTAAGTAGGGCCAGCACGACTTTCTTT
j_gene: TRBJ1-1; abundance: medium-sized; v_gene: TRBV3-1; d_gene: NA; CDR3aa: CASSHPGHSGAFF; CDR3nt: TGTGCCAGCAGCCATCCGGGACATTCGGGTGCTTTCTTT
j_gene: TRBJ2-5; abundance: medium-sized; v_gene: TRBV3-1; d_gene: TRBD1; CDR3aa: CASSQWTGGYQETQYF; CDR3nt: TGTGCCAGCAGCCAATGGACAGGGGGTTACCAAGAGACCCAGTACTTC
j_gene: TRBJ1-2; abundance: many; v_gene: TRBV7-2; d_gene: NA; CDR3aa: CASSLAGQSYGYTF; CDR3nt: TGTGCCAGCAGCTTAGCTGGGCAGAGCTATGGCTACACCTTC
j_gene: TRBJ2-7; abundance: medium-sized; v_gene: TRBV30; d_gene: NA; CDR3aa: CAWSGHLYEQYF; CDR3nt: TGTGCCTGGAGTGGCCACCTCTACGAGCAGTACTTC
j_gene: TRBJ1-2; abundance: NA; v_gene: TRBV6-1; d_gene: NA; CDR3aa: CASVDTFNYGYTF; CDR3nt: TGTGCCAGCGTGGACACCTTTAACTATGGCTACACCTTC
j_gene: TRBJ1-5; abundance: many; v_gene: TRBV7-8; d_gene: NA; CDR3aa: CASSLAPGPNQPQHF; CDR3nt: TGTGCCAGCAGCTTAGCGCCTGGACCTAATCAGCCCCAGCATTTT
j_gene: TRBJ2-1; abundance: many; v_gene: TRBV6-2/TRBV6-3; d_gene: NA; CDR3aa: CASSYIVGNEQFF; CDR3nt: TGTGCCAGCAGTTACATAGTGGGCAATGAGCAGTTCTTC